A single sample gave rise to the 14 T cell receptor beta chains below, sequenced in a study of OX40 agonist ivuxolimab in advanced cancers. The table came from immunoSEQ multiplex PCR; TCRdb's copy has only in-frame clones and leaves some out. In the table there are 30,000 to 45,000 clones, 88% of which are singletons. This specimen consisted of CD4+ or CD8+ T cells sorted from blood, obtained in a trial of the OX40 agonist ivuxolimab. The receptors come from an adult with an advanced solid tumor such as melanoma, head and neck, liver or kidney cancer.

The gene calls are TRBV19 and TRBJ1-5; TRBD1 agrees at 7 bases. The CDR3 runs 15 residues. Germline V gene data show CDR1 as LNHDA and CDR2 as SQIVND (reference sequence). Germline trimming cut 3 bases from V and 5 bases from J; bases unmatched to any gene: 7. The CDR3 is CASSIWGQGDQPQHF. CDR3 bases: TGTGCCAGTAGTATTTGGGGTCAGGGGGATCAGCCCCAGCATTTT.

The V and J genes are TRBV29-1 and TRBJ1-3, with D unresolved. Trimming stripped 3 bases from V and 0 bases from J, with 6 bases between. Germline loops: CDR1 SQVTM, CDR2 ANQGSEA. There are 13 residues in the CDR3. As DNA, the CDR3 is TGCAGCGTTGAGGGGAGCTCTGGAAACACCATATATTTT. It encodes CSVEGSSGNTIYF.

The gene calls are TRBV2 and TRBJ1-1, with no clear D. This CDR3 has 16 residues. V was pared by 4 bases and J by 7 bases, with 22 bases between. Looked up from germline, CDR1 is SNHLY and CDR2 is FYNNEI. CDR3 sequence reads: CASSGPLDYSQNEAFF. DNA of the CDR3: TGTGCCAGCAGTGGCCCATTAGATTATAGTCAAAATGAAGCTTTCTTT.

Concerning this clone itself: Germline and junction disagree at one end, which may indicate a read error. The chain has TRBV4-1 and TRBJ2-3, with 10 nucleotides matching TRBD1. The V gene's germline CDR1 is MGHRA and CDR2 YSYEKL. The CDR3 length is 16 residues. The CDR3 DNA sequence: TGCGCCAGCAGAGGCACGGGACAGGGGAGCATAGATACGCAGTATTTT. Translating gives CASRGTGQGSIDTQYF.

V and J are TRBV19 and TRBJ2-2; 9 bases align to TRBD2. The CDR3 consists of 13 residues. V trimming: 8 bases; J trimming: 9 bases; junction bases outside the gene matches: 7. The germline V gene has CDR1 LNHDA and CDR2 SQIVND (reference sequence). The CDR3 loop reads CASGTSGSWELFF. The DNA of the CDR3 is TGTGCCAGTGGCACTAGCGGGTCTTGGGAGCTGTTTTTT. Full variable domain (remainder filled in from reference TRBV19 and TRBJ2-2): DGGITQSPKYLFRKEGQNVTLSCEQNLNHDAMYWYRQDPGQGLRLIYYSQIVNDFQKGDIAEGYSVSREKKESFPLTVTSAQKNPTAFYLCASGTSGSWELFFGEGSRLTVL.

The CDR3 is CATSREGLAGADNEQYF. CDR3 DNA: TGTGCCACCAGCAGAGAGGGCTTGGCGGGAGCGGATAACGAGCAGTACTTC. The chain joins TRBV15 to TRBJ2-7; 7 bases line up with TRBD2. This CDR3 has 17 amino acids. V trimming: 0 bases; J trimming: 5 bases; junction bases outside the gene matches: 13. Per the germline V gene, CDR1 is LNHNV and CDR2 is YYDKDF (reference sequence).

The chain recombines TRBV10-3 with TRBJ2-1; tentative D call: TRBD1 (6 bases). Germline V CDR1 and CDR2: ENHRY, SYGVKD. CDR3 size: 16 residues. With 0 bases removed from V and 7 bases from J, the gap between germline ends came to 16 bases. CDR3 coding DNA: TGTGCCATCAGTGAGTCGGGGGCGGTACCGGATAATGAGCAGTTCTTC. Translating gives CAISESGAVPDNEQFF.

The rearrangement joins TRBV9 to TRBJ2-1, with TRBD1 identical over 8 bases. From germline, CDR1 is SGDLS and CDR2 YYNGEE. The CDR3 sequence is 16 residues long. Germline trimming cut 3 bases from V and 5 bases from J; bases unmatched to any gene: 10. The CDR3 nucleotides read TGTGCCAGCAGCGGCGCAGCCGGGACAGGCCACAATGAGCAGTTCTTC. It yields the protein CASSGAAGTGHNEQFF.

This clone occurred once. The V call is TRBV7-8, the J call TRBJ1-1; the D gene is possibly TRBD1 (6 bases). This CDR3 has 16 amino acids. Trimming took off 1 base at V and 0 bases at J, with 12 bases between the two ends. Germline V CDR1 and CDR2: SGHVS, FQNEAQ. This CDR3 reads CASSLEYGGMNTEAFF. The CDR3 nucleotides are TGTGCCAGCAGCTTAGAGTACGGGGGCATGAACACTGAAGCTTTCTTT.

This chain uses TRBV19 with TRBJ2-1, with D possibly matching TRBD2 (6 bases). Germline V gene sequence: CDR1 LNHDA, CDR2 SQIVND (reference sequence). V shed 6 bases and J shed 8 bases, with 20 bases lying between them. The CDR3 is 15 residues long. Here the CDR3 reads CASRSTGTWGDEQFF. CDR3 sequence (DNA): TGTGCCAGTAGGAGCACCGGGACCTGGGGGGATGAGCAGTTCTTC.

This chain connects TRBV7-6 to TRBJ1-1; no clear D gene. The V end lost 5 bases, the J end lost 6 bases, and 13 bases lay between the germline ends. This CDR3 is 13 amino acids long. Germline assignment: CDR1 SGHVS and CDR2 FNYEAQ. The CDR3 reads CASSTNQLAEAFF. The DNA of the CDR3 is TGTGCCAGCAGCACGAACCAGCTTGCTGAAGCTTTCTTT.

V and J are TRBV27 and TRBJ2-1, with D perhaps matching TRBD2 (5 bases). The CDR3 consists of 15 residues. The ends were cut back, 4 bases at V and 0 bases at J, with 10 bases in the middle. In germline, CDR1 is MNHEY, CDR2 SMNVEV (reference sequence). CDR3 DNA sequence: TGTGCCAGCAGTTGGACTGCCAGCTCCTACAATGAGCAGTTCTTC. Amino acids: CASSWTASSYNEQFF.

The chain has TRBV6-1 and TRBJ2-1; D uncertain. The V gene's germline CDR1 is MNHNS and CDR2 SASEGT. CDR3 length equals 14 residues. Trimming removed 7 bases at V and 0 bases at J, with 10 bases between. This CDR3 is CASTLLLSYNEQFF. The CDR3 DNA reads as TGTGCCAGCACTCTACTCCTCTCCTACAATGAGCAGTTCTTC.

This sequence joins TRBV28 and TRBJ2-1; 9 positions agree with TRBD2. Per germline, CDR1 MDHEN and CDR2 SYDVKM. V lost 2 bases and J lost 9; bases outside the gene matches: 2. This CDR3 is built from 13 residues. The CDR3 DNA reads as TGTGCCAGCAGTTTAGCTAGCGGGATTGAGCAGTTCTTC. Encoded protein: CASSLASGIEQFF.